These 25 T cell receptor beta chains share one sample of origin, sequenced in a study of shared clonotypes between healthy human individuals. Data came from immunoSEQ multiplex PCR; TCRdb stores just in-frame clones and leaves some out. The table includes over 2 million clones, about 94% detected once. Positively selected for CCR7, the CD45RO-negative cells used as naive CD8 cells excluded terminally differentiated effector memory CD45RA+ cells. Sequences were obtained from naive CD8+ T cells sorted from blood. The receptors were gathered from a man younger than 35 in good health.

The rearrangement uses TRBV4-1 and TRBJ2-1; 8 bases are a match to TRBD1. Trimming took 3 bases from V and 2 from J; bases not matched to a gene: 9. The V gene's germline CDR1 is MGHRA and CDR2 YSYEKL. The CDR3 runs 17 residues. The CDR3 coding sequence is TGCGCCAGCAGCCACAGACAGGGGACGGGCGCCTACAATGAGCAGTTCTTC. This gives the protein CASSHRQGTGAYNEQFF.

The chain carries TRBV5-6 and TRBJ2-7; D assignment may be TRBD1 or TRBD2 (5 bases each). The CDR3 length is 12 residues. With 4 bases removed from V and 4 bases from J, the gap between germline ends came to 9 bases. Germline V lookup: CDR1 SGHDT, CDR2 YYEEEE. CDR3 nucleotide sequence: TGTGCCAGCAGCGGGACCGAGTACGAGCAGTACTTC. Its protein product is CASSGTEYEQYF.

In DNA form, the CDR3 reads TGCGCCAGCAGCCAAGATTCTGGGGACAGGGGGTTCTATGGCTACACCTTC. Amino acids: CASSQDSGDRGFYGYTF. V and J are TRBV4-1 and TRBJ1-2; the match to TRBD1 covers 11 bases. There are 17 residues in the CDR3. Trimming took 0 bases from V and 4 from J; bases not matched to a gene: 7. Germline CDR1 reads MGHRA; CDR2 reads YSYEKL.

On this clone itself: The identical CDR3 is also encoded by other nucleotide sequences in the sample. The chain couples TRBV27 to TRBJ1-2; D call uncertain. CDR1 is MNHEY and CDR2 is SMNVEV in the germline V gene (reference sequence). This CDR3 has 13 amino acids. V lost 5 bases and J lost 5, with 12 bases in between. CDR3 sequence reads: CASSPRTDYGYTF. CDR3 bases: TGTGCCAGCAGTCCTCGAACAGATTATGGCTACACCTTC.

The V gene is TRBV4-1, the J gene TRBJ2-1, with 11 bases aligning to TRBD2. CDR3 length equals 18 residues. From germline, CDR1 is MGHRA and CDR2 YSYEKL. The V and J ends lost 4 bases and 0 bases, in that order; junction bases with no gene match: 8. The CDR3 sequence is CASSPRGSGGGSYNEQFF. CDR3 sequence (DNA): TGCGCCAGCAGCCCCCGAGGTAGCGGGGGGGGCTCCTACAATGAGCAGTTCTTC.

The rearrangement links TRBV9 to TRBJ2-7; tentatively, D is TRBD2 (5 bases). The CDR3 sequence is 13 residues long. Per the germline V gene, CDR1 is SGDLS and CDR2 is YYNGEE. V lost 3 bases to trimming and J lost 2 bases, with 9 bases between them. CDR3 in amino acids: CASSAGNAYEQYF. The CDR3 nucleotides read TGTGCCAGCAGCGCCGGGAACGCCTACGAGCAGTACTTC.

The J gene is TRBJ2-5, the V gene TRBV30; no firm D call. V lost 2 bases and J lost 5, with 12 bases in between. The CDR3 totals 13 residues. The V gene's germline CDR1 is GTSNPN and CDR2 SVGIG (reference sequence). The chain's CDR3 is CAWSTGPWETQYF. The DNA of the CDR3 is TGTGCCTGGAGTACCGGGCCTTGGGAGACCCAGTACTTC.

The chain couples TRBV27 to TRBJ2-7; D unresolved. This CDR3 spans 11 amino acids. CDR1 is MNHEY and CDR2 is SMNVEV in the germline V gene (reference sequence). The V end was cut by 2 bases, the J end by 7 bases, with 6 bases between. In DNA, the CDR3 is TGTGCCAGCAGTTTAGTTGGGGAGCAGTACTTC. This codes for CASSLVGEQYF.

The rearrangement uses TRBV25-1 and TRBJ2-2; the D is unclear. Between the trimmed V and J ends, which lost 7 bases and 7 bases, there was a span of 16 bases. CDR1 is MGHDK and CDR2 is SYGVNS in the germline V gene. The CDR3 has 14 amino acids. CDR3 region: CASTAEELGGELFF. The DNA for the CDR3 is TGTGCCAGCACCGCAGAGGAACTGGGCGGGGAGCTGTTTTTT.

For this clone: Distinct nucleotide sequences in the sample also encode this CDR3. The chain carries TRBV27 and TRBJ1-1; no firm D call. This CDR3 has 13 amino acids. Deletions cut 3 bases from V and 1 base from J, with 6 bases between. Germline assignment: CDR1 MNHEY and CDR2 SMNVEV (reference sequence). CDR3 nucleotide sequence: TGTGCCAGCAGTTTCTCCGAGAACACTGAAGCTTTCTTT. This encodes CASSFSENTEAFF.

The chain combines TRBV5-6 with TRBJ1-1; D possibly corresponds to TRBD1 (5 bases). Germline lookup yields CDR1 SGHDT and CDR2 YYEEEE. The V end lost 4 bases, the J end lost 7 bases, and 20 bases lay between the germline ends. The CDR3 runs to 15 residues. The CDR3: CASSIYPSGGDEAFF. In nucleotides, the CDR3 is TGTGCCAGCAGCATATACCCCAGTGGGGGGGATGAAGCTTTCTTT.

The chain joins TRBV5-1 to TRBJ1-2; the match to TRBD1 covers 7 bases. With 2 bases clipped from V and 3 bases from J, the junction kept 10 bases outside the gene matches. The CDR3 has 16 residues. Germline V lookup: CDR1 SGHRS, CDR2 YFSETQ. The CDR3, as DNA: TGCGCCAGCAGCTTCCTACAGGGGAATCGCGACTATGGCTACACCTTC. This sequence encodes CASSFLQGNRDYGYTF.

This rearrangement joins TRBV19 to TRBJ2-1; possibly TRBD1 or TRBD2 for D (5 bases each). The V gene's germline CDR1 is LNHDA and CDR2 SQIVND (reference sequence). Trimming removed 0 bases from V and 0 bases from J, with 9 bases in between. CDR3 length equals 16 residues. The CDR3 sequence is CASSIDLGDSYNEQFF. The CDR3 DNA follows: TGTGCCAGTAGTATAGATCTGGGGGACTCCTACAATGAGCAGTTCTTC.

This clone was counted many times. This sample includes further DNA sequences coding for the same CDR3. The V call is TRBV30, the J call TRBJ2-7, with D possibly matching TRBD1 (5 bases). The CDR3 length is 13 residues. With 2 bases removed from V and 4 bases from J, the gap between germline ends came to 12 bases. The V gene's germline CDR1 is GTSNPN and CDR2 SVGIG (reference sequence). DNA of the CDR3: TGTGCCTGGAGTATCCAGGGCTCGTACGAGCAGTACTTC. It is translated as CAWSIQGSYEQYF.

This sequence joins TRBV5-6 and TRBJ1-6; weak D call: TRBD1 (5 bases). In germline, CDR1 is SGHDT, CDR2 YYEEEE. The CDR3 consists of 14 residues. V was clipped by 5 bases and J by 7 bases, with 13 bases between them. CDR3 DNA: TGTGCCAGCAGGAGTTGGGGGTCGAATTCACCCCTCCACTTT. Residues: CASRSWGSNSPLHF.

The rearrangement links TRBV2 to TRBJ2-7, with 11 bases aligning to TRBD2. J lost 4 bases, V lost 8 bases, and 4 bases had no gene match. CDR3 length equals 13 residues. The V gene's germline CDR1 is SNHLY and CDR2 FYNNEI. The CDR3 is CASEGTSGYEQYF. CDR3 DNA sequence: TGTGCCAGCGAAGGGACTAGCGGATACGAGCAGTACTTC.

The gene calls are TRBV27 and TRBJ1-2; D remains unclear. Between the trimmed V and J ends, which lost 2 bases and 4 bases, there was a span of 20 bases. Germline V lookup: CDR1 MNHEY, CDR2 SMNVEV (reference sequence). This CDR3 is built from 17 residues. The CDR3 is CASSLKVGAASSYGYTF. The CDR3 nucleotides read TGTGCCAGCAGTTTAAAGGTTGGTGCTGCCAGTAGCTATGGCTACACCTTC.

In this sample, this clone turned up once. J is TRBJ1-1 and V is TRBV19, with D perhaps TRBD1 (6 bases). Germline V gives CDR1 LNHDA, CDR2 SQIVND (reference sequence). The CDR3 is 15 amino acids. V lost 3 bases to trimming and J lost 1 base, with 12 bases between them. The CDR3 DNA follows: TGTGCCAGTAGTATTTACGGGGGCGCGAACACTGAAGCTTTCTTT. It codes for CASSIYGGANTEAFF. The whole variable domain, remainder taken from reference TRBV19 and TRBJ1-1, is DGGITQSPKYLFRKEGQNVTLSCEQNLNHDAMYWYRQDPGQGLRLIYYSQIVNDFQKGDIAEGYSVSREKKESFPLTVTSAQKNPTAFYLCASSIYGGANTEAFFGQGTRLTVV.

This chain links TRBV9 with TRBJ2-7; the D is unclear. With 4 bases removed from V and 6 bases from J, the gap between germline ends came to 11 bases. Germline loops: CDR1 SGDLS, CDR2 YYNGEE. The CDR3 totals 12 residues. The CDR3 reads CASSLGAGEQYF. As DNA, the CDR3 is TGTGCCAGCAGCCTGGGCGCAGGCGAGCAGTACTTC.

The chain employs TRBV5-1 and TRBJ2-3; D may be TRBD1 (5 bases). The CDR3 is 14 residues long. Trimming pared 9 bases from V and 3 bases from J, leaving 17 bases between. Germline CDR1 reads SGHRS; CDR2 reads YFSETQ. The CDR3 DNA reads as TGCGCCACCCAGGACACGGCTTCGACAGATACGCAGTATTTT. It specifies CATQDTASTDTQYF.

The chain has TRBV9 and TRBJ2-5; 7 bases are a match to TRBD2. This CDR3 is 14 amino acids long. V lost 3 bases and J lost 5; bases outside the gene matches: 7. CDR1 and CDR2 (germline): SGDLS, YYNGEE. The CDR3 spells CASSGGGGLETQYF. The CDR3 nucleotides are TGTGCCAGCAGCGGCGGGGGAGGTTTGGAGACCCAGTACTTC. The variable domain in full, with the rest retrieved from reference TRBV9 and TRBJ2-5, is DSGVTQTPKHLITATGQRVTLRCSPRSGDLSVYWYQQSLDQGLQFLIQYYNGEERAKGNILERFSAQQFPDLHSELNLSSLELGDSALYFCASSGGGGLETQYFGPGTRLLVL.

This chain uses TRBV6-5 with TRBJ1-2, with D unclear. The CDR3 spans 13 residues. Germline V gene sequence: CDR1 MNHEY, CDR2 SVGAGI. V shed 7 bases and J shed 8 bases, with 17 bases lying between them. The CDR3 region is CASTQNLLAGYTF. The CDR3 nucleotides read TGTGCCAGCACCCAAAACCTCCTAGCGGGCTACACCTTC.

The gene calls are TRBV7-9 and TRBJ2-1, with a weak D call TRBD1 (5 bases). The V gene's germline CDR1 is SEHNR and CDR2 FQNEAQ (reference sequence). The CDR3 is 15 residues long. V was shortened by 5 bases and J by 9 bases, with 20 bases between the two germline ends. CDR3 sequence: CASSPRQSSGSEQFF. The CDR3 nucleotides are TGTGCCAGCAGCCCTAGACAGTCGTCCGGGTCTGAGCAGTTCTTC.

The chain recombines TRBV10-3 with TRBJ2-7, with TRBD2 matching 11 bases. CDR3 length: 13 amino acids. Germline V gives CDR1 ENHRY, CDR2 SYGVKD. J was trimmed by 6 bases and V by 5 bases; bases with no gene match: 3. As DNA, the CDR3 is TGTGCCATCAGTACTAGCGGGAGTCCCGAGCAGTACTTC. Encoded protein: CAISTSGSPEQYF.

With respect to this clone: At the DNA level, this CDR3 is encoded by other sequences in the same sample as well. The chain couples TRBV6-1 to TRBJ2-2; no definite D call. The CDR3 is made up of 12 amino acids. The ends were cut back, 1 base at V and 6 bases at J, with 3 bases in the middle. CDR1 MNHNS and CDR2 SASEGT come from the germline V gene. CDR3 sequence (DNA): TGTGCCAGCAGTGAAGGATCCGGGGAGCTGTTTTTT. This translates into CASSEGSGELFF.